The entry that follows covers one T cell receptor beta chain sequence. Its specificity is not known. The junction departs from germline at one end; a sequencing error may be responsible. The sample originates from a study of CD8+CD57+ T cells in acquired aplastic anemia. At the level of the study: Sorted CD4+ and CD8+ cells gave an average of about 3 ug of DNA.

Using genomic DNA as the template, TCR beta VDJ and CDR3 profiling was carried out. TCRdb passed the reads through MiXCR, listing each CDR3 protein once. The data hold 400,000 to 500,000 distinct CDR3 sequences, with about 70% observed a single time. The V gene's germline CDR1 is LNHDA and CDR2 SQIVND (reference sequence). This CDR3 has 13 amino acids. Study-level findings and limits: For CD8+ Simpson's diversity, patients and controls showed no significant difference.

Sequencing was performed on sorted CD4+, CD8+, or CD8+CD57+ T cells (not recorded which) from PBMCs. The V call is TRBV19, the J call TRBJ2-3; D is uncertain. The source of this sequence is a human donor in good health, serving as a control. The CDR3 here is CASSIRFTDEQYF. The DNA for the CDR3 is TGTGCCAGCAGTATAAGGTTCACAGATGAGCAGTATTTT.